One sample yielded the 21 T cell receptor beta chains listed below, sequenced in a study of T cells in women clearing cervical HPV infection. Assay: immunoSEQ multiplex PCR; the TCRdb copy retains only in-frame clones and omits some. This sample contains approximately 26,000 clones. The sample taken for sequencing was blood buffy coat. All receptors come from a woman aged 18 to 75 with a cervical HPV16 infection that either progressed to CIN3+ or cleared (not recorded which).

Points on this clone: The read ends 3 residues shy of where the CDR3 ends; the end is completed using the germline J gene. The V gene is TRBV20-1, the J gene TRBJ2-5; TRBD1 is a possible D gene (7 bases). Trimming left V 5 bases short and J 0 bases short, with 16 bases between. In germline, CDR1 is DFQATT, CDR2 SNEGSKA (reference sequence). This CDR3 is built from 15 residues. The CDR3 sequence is CSAGTDGTDQETQYF. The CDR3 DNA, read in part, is TGCAGTGCTGGGACTGACGGGACAGACCAAGAGACC.

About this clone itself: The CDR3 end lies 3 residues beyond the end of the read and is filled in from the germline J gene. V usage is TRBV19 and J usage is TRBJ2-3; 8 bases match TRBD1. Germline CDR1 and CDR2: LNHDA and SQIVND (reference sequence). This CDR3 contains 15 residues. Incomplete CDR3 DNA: TGTGCCAGTACTCCCTCGGGACAGGTGAATCAGCCG. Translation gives CASTPSGQVNQP. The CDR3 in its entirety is CASTPSGQVNQPQYF.

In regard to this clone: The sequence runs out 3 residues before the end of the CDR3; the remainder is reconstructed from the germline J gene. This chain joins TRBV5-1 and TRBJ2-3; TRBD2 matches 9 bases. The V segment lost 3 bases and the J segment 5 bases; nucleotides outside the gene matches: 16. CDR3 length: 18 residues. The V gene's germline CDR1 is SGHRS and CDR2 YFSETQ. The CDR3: CASSSRGSGGLVGDTQYF. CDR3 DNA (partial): TGCGCCAGCAGCTCCCGGGGTAGCGGGGGTCTCGTCGGAGATACG.

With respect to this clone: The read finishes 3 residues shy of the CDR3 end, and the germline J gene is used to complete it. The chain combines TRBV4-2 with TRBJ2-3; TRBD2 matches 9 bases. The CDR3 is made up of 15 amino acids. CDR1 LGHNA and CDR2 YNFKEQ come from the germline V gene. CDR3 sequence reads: CASSQTSGTLYSQYF. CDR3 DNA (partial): TGTGCCAGCAGTCAGACTAGCGGTACCCTATATTCG.

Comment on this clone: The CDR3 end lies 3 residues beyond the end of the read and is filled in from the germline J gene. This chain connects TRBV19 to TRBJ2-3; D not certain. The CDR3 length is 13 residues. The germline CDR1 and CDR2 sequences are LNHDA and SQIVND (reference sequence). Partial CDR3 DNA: TGTGCCAGTGGAGTCGTGGCAGGAGAGACG. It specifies CASGVVAGET. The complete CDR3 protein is CASGVVAGETQYF.

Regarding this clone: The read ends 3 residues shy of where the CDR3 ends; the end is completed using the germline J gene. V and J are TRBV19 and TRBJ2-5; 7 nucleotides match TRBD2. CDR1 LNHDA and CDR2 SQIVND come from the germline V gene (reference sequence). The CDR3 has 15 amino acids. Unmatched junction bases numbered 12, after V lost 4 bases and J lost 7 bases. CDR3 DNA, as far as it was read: TGTGCCAGTAGTAGGGGGGAGGGCCCCATAGCGACC. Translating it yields CASSRGEGPIAT. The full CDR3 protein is CASSRGEGPIATQYF. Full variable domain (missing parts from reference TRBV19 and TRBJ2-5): DGGITQSPKYLFRKEGQNVTLSCEQNLNHDAMYWYRQDPGQGLRLIYYSQIVNDFQKGDIAEGYSVSREKKESFPLTVTSAQKNPTAFYLCASSRGEGPIATQYFGPGTRLLVL.

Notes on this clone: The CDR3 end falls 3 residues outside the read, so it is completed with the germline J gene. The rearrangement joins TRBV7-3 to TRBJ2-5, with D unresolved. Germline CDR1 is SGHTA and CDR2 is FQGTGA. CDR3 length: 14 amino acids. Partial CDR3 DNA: TGTGCCAGCAGCCCCAATGTCGCCACAGATACC. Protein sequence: CASSPNVATDT. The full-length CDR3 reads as CASSPNVATDTQYF.

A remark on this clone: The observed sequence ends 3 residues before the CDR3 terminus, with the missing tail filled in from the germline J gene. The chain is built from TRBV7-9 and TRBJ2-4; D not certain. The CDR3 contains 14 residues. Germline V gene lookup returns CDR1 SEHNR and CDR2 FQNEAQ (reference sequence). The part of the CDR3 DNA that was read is TGTGCCAGCAGCCACGCCCCGTTGAGACACCTT. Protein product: CASSHAPLRHL. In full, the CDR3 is CASSHAPLRHLQYF.

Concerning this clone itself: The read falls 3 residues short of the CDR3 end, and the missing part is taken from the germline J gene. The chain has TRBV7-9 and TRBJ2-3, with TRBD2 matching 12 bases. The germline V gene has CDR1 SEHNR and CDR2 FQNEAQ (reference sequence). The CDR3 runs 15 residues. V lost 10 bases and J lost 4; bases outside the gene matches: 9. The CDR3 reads CATRELAGGADTQYF. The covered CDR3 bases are TGTGCCACAAGGGAGCTAGCGGGGGGGGCAGATACG.

The DNA read from the CDR3 is TGTGCCTGGAATGGACAGGGCGAGTTGTCTGAA. Protein: CAWNGQGELSE. The whole CDR3 is CAWNGQGELSEAFF. The rearrangement joins TRBV30 to TRBJ1-1, with TRBD1 matching 8 bases. The CDR3 end falls 3 residues outside the read, so it is completed with the germline J gene. Germline V gene lookup returns CDR1 GTSNPN and CDR2 SVGIG (reference sequence). V dropped 4 bases and J dropped 6; count of bases not matched to a gene: 10. This CDR3 comprises 14 residues.

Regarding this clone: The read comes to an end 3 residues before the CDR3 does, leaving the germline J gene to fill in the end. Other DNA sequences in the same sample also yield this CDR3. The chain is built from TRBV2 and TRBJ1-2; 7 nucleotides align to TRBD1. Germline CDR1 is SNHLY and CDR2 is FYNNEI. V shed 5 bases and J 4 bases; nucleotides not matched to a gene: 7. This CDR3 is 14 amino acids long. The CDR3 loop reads CASSTGTDLYGYTF. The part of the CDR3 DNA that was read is TGTGCCAGCAGTACCGGGACAGACCTCTATGGC. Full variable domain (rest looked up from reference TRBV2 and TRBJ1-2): EPEVTQTPSHQVTQMGQEVILRCVPISNHLYFYWYRQILGQKVEFLVSFYNNEISEKSEIFDDQFSVERPDGSNFTLKIRSTKLEDSAMYFCASSTGTDLYGYTFGSGTRLTVV.

The CDR3: CSDMTGTEAFF. The CDR3 bases that were read are TGCAGCGATATGACGGGCACTGAA. The chain has TRBV29-1 and TRBJ1-1, with D unclear. The read falls 3 residues short of the CDR3 end, and the missing part is taken from the germline J gene. From germline, CDR1 is SQVTM and CDR2 ANQGSEA. This CDR3 contains 11 residues. Trimming shortened V by 7 bases and J by 4 bases, and 10 bases separated the two germline ends.

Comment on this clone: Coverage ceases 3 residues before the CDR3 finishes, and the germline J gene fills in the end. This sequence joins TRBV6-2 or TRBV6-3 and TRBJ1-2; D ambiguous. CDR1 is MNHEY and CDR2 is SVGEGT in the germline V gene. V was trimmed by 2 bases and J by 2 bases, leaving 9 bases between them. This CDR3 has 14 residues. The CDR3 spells CASSYRGANYGYTF. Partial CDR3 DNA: TGTGCCAGCAGTTACAGAGGTGCAAACTATGGC.

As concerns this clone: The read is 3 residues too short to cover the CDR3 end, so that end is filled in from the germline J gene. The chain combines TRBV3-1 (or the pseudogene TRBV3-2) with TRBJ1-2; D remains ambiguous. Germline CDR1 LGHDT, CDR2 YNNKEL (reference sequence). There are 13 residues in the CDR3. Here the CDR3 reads CASSPPRLGGYTF. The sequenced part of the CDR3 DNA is TGTGCCAGCAGCCCGCCAAGGCTCGGGGGC.

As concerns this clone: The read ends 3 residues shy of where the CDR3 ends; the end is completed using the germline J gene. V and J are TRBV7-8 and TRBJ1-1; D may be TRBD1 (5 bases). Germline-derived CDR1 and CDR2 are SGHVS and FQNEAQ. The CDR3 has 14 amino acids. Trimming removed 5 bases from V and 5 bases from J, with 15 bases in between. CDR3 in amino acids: CASSPSGGRTEAFF. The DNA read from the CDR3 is TGTGCCAGCAGCCCCTCGGGGGGAAGGACTGAA.

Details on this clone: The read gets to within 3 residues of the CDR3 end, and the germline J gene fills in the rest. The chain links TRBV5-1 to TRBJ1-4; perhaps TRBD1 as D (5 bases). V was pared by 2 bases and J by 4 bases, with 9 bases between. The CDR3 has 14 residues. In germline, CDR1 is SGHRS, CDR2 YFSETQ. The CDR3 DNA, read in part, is TGCGCCAGCAGCTTCTTGACAGTTAATGAAAAA. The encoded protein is CASSFLTVNEK. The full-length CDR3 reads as CASSFLTVNEKLFF.

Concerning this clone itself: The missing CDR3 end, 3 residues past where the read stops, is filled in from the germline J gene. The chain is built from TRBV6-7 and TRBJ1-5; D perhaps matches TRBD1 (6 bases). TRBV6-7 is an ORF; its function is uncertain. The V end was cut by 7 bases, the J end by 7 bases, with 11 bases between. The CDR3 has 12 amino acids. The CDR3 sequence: CASNWTVQPQHF. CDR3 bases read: TGTGCCAGCAACTGGACAGTACAGCCC.

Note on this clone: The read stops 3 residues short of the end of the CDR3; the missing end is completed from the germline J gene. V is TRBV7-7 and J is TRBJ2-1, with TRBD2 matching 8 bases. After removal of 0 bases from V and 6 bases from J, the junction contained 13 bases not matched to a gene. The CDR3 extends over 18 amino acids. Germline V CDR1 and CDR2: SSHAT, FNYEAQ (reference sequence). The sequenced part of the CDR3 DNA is TGTGCCAGCAGCTTAGCGCCCCCGGGAGCGGGAGCTCGCAATGAG. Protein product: CASSLAPPGAGARNE. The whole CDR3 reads CASSLAPPGAGARNEQFF.

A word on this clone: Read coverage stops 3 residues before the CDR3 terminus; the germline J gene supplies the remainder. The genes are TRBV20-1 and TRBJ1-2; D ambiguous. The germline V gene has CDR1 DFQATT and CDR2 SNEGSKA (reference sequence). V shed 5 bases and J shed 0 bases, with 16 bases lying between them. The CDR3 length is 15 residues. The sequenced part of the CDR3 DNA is TGCAGTGCTGTTCTCCCCGGGGTTGCTAACTATGGC. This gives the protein CSAVLPGVANYG. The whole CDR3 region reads CSAVLPGVANYGYTF.

The part of the CDR3 DNA that was read is TGCAGTACCACCGGGTCACCAAGGACG. Protein: CSTTGSPRT. In full, the CDR3 is CSTTGSPRTQYF. V is TRBV20-1 and J is TRBJ2-3; D remains unclear. The missing CDR3 end, 3 residues past where the read stops, is filled in from the germline J gene. This CDR3 is built from 12 residues. The V gene's germline CDR1 is DFQATT and CDR2 SNEGSKA (reference sequence).

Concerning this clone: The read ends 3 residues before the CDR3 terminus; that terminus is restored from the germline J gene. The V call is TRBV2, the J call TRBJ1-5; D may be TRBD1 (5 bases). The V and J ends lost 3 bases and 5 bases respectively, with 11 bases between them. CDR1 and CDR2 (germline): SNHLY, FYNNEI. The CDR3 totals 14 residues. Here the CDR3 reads CASSERGKHQPQHF. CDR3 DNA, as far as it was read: TGTGCCAGCAGTGAGAGGGGCAAACATCAGCCC.